This T cell receptor (beta chain) was recovered during a study of shared clonotypes between healthy human individuals. Study conclusions and caveats: Shared across several donors were approximately 5% of the naive CD4 clonotypes. Memory subsets generally showed smaller estimated richness than naive subsets did.

Negatively enriched CD4+ T cells were divided by CD45RA into naive and memory. This table comes from immunoSEQ multiplex PCR, and its TCRdb copy is limited to in-frame clones, with some not included. The sample records 900,000 to 1,200,000 clones, around 78% being singletons. The V end was cut by 4 bases, the J end by 9 bases, with 20 bases between. The CDR3 is 15 amino acids. Germline V lookup: CDR1 SGHKS, CDR2 YYEKEE (reference sequence). As regards this clone: Antigen: not known.

This TCR was recovered from a young man in good health. Some clones in this sample may be carry-over from other donors' samples. This chain joins TRBV5-5 and TRBJ2-1, with unresolved D. Sequenced: memory CD4+ T cells from PBMCs. The subset denotes: CD45RA-negative fraction. The CDR3 is CASSIDRSFPGEQFF. CDR3 sequence (DNA): TGTGCCAGCAGCATAGACCGTAGCTTCCCCGGTGAGCAGTTCTTC.